One and the same sample provided the 29 T cell receptor beta chains below, sequenced in a study of T cell changes during pregnancy in multiple sclerosis. Repertoires were generated with immunoSEQ multiplex PCR, while TCRdb's copy carries only in-frame clones and drops some. The sample consists of some 27,000 clones, 85% to 90% of them appearing once. The starting material was CD8+ T cells from peripheral blood mononuclear cells, obtained before pregnancy. Every receptor here comes from a female donor with multiple sclerosis, enrolled in a pregnancy study.

J is TRBJ2-3 and V is TRBV4-1; D might be TRBD2 (7 bases). There are 17 residues in the CDR3. The ends were cut back, 4 bases at V and 2 bases at J, with 19 bases in the middle. Germline CDR1 is MGHRA and CDR2 is YSYEKL. The CDR3 reads CASSLKWGGRTTDTQYF. The CDR3 nucleotides are TGCGCCAGCAGCCTCAAGTGGGGGGGGCGAACCACAGATACGCAGTATTTT.

CDR3 coding DNA: TGTGCCAGCTCACCCCGACTAGACGGTGAGCAGTTCTTC. Translated, it gives CASSPRLDGEQFF. The rearrangement uses TRBV18 and TRBJ2-1, with a possible D match to TRBD2 (6 bases). This CDR3 contains 13 residues. Germline CDR1 reads KGHSH; CDR2 reads LQKENI. Trimming cost V 3 bases and J 9 bases, with 12 bases left between them.

The chain's CDR3 is CASSLGMGGPLHF. The CDR3 nucleotides are TGTGCCAGCAGCTTGGGAATGGGAGGACCCCTCCACTTT. V is TRBV5-6 and J is TRBJ1-6, with D unclear. V was cut by 0 bases and J by 12 bases, with 10 bases left in between. This CDR3 has 13 residues. CDR1 is SGHDT and CDR2 is YYEEEE in the germline V gene.

J is TRBJ1-3 and V is TRBV15, with 9 bases identical to TRBD1. J was trimmed by 2 bases and V by 5 bases; bases with no gene match: 13. Per germline, CDR1 LNHNV and CDR2 YYDKDF (reference sequence). The CDR3 is 18 amino acids. The CDR3 DNA sequence: TGTGCCACCAGCCCTCGTCATCTTAACAGGGGGCCTGGAAACACCATATATTTT. This codes for CATSPRHLNRGPGNTIYF.

This clone has just a few counts. The chain recombines TRBV19 with TRBJ2-1, with TRBD2 matching 9 bases. This CDR3 region has 14 residues. The germline CDR1 and CDR2 sequences are LNHDA and SQIVND (reference sequence). The J segment lost 8 bases and the V segment lost 6 bases, leaving 8 bases of the junction unmatched. The CDR3 reads CASRGRGGLDEQFF. The DNA of the CDR3 is TGTGCCAGTAGAGGGCGGGGGGGCCTGGATGAGCAGTTCTTC.

The V gene is TRBV6-5, the J gene TRBJ1-1, with TRBD1 matching over 7 bases. CDR1 MNHEY and CDR2 SVGAGI come from the germline V gene. Trimming removed 2 bases from V and 4 bases from J; junction bases left unmatched: 7. The length of the CDR3 is 15 residues. The CDR3 coding sequence is TGTGCCAGCAGTTACGCGACAGGGAGGTTCACTGAAGCTTTCTTT. The encoded protein is CASSYATGRFTEAFF.

J is TRBJ1-2 and V is TRBV5-4, with 8 bases matching TRBD1. Trimming removed 3 bases from V and 7 bases from J; junction bases left unmatched: 8. This CDR3 has 14 residues. The germline CDR1 and CDR2 sequences are SGHNT and YYREEE (reference sequence). CDR3 bases: TGTGCCAGCAGCTCCCGGACAGGGCAGATTGGCTACACCTTC. This sequence encodes CASSSRTGQIGYTF. The whole variable domain, filled in from reference TRBV5-4 and TRBJ1-2, reads ETGVTQSPTHLIKTRGQQVTLRCSSQSGHNTVSWYQQALGQGPQFIFQYYREEENGRGNFPPRFSGLQFPNYSSELNVNALELDDSALYLCASSSRTGQIGYTFGSGTRLTVV.

The chain joins TRBV4-1 to TRBJ1-2; 8 nucleotides agree with TRBD1. The V gene's germline CDR1 is MGHRA and CDR2 YSYEKL. The CDR3 has 16 residues. Germline trimming cut 0 bases from V and 8 bases from J; bases unmatched to any gene: 11. Here the CDR3 reads CASSQEGFVDREGYTF. DNA of the CDR3: TGCGCCAGCAGCCAAGAGGGGTTTGTGGACAGGGAGGGCTACACCTTC.

The chain employs TRBV4-1 and TRBJ2-7, with D hard to call. This CDR3 has 16 residues. The V and J ends lost 5 bases and 2 bases respectively, with 19 bases between them. The germline V gene encodes CDR1 MGHRA and CDR2 YSYEKL. CDR3 nucleotide sequence: TGCGCCAGCAGCTTATTCGTAATAGCCGCCCCCTACGAGCAGTACTTC. Amino acid sequence: CASSLFVIAAPYEQYF.

The rearrangement links TRBV4-1 to TRBJ2-5; D might be TRBD2 (7 bases). The J call may be wrong; the DNA end is better matched by TRBJ2-7. The length of the CDR3 is 15 residues. CDR1 is MGHRA, CDR2 YSYEKL, per germline. CDR3 sequence reads: CASSRWSGGPYEQYF. DNA for the CDR3: TGCGCCAGCAGCCGTTGGTCGGGGGGCCCCTACGAGCAGTACTTC.

The CDR3 coding sequence is TGTGCCAGTATTCCCGAAACAGGGGAGGCGAACACTGAAGCTTTCTTT. This sequence encodes CASIPETGEANTEAFF. V usage is TRBV19 and J usage is TRBJ1-1; TRBD1 aligns across 7 bases. Trimming removed 7 bases from V and 1 base from J; junction bases left unmatched: 12. Germline CDR1 is LNHDA and CDR2 is SQIVND (reference sequence). The CDR3 sequence is 16 residues long. The variable domain in full, with the rest retrieved from reference TRBV19 and TRBJ1-1, is DGGITQSPKYLFRKEGQNVTLSCEQNLNHDAMYWYRQDPGQGLRLIYYSQIVNDFQKGDIAEGYSVSREKKESFPLTVTSAQKNPTAFYLCASIPETGEANTEAFFGQGTRLTVV.

The rearrangement joins TRBV6-6 to TRBJ1-5, with D maybe TRBD1 (5 bases). V was shortened by 6 bases and J by 4 bases, with 16 bases between the two germline ends. This CDR3 spans 15 amino acids. CDR1 MNHNY and CDR2 SVGAGI come from the germline V gene (reference sequence). The CDR3 is CASSPPGGGNQPQHF. The CDR3 coding sequence is TGTGCCAGCAGCCCCCCGGGGGGGGGTAATCAGCCCCAGCATTTT.

This clone was seen a few times. The chain carries TRBV7-9 and TRBJ2-4, with D perhaps matching TRBD1 (5 bases). The V end lost 1 base, the J end lost 10 bases, and 8 bases lay between the germline ends. In germline, CDR1 is SEHNR, CDR2 FQNEAQ (reference sequence). This CDR3 contains 12 residues. CDR3 residues: CASSLEGVIQYF. CDR3 in DNA: TGTGCCAGCAGCTTAGAAGGGGTAATTCAGTACTTC.

The chain uses TRBV19 and TRBJ1-3; the D is unclear. V was pared by 0 bases and J by 0 bases, with 12 bases between. Per germline, CDR1 LNHDA and CDR2 SQIVND (reference sequence). The length of the CDR3 is 17 residues. CDR3 amino acids: CASSIDREGFSGNTIYF. The DNA of the CDR3 is TGTGCCAGTAGTATAGATCGGGAGGGATTCTCTGGAAACACCATATATTTT.

V usage is TRBV9 and J usage is TRBJ2-5, with 10 bases matching TRBD2. The germline V gene has CDR1 SGDLS and CDR2 YYNGEE. This CDR3 spans 15 amino acids. V shed 4 bases, J shed 2 bases, and the junction held 5 bases outside the gene matches. In DNA form, the CDR3 reads TGTGCCAGCAGCTTTGGGACTAGCGCACAAGAGACCCAGTACTTC. This translates into CASSFGTSAQETQYF.

The chain employs TRBV6-5 and TRBJ1-1, with D hard to call. The V end lost 6 bases, the J end lost 5 bases, and 13 bases lay between the germline ends. Germline V gene sequence: CDR1 MNHEY, CDR2 SVGAGI. The CDR3 spans 13 residues. The CDR3 DNA reads as TGTGCCAGCAGCCAGGACGGGGAAACTGAAGCTTTCTTT. This sequence encodes CASSQDGETEAFF.

This chain joins TRBV30 and TRBJ2-5, with 9 bases identical to TRBD2. CDR3 length: 15 residues. Germline V gene sequence: CDR1 GTSNPN, CDR2 SVGIG (reference sequence). The trim removed 1 base at V and 3 bases at J, leaving 6 bases unmatched. The chain's CDR3 is CAWSGERGVKETQYF. In nucleotides, the CDR3 is TGTGCCTGGAGTGGAGAGCGGGGGGTCAAAGAGACCCAGTACTTC.

The chain uses TRBV9 and TRBJ2-1, with D tentatively TRBD1 (6 bases). The germline V and J ends were trimmed by 3 bases and 9 bases, with 7 bases remaining between them. The CDR3 loop spans 11 amino acids. Per germline, CDR1 SGDLS and CDR2 YYNGEE. CDR3 coding DNA: TGTGCCAGCAGCGACAGGGTTGAGCAGTTCTTC. Residues: CASSDRVEQFF.

The gene calls are TRBV19 and TRBJ2-7; weak D call: TRBD2 (6 bases). Trimming removed 3 bases from V and 2 bases from J, with 11 bases in between. This CDR3 contains 14 residues. The germline CDR1 and CDR2 sequences are LNHDA and SQIVND (reference sequence). DNA for the CDR3: TGTGCCAGTAGTATTACGGCGGGGACCTACGAGCAGTACTTC. This encodes CASSITAGTYEQYF.

The chain has TRBV28 and TRBJ2-7, with a possible D match to TRBD1 (6 bases). Germline V CDR1 and CDR2: MDHEN, SYDVKM. V was cut by 6 bases and J by 3 bases, with 12 bases left in between. The CDR3 has 13 amino acids. The CDR3: CASSIQGDYEQYF. CDR3 nucleotide sequence: TGTGCCAGCAGCATACAGGGTGACTACGAGCAGTACTTC.

This chain links TRBV4-3 with TRBJ2-7; tentative D call: TRBD2 (6 bases). The CDR3 runs 15 residues. The ends were cut back, 0 bases at V and 6 bases at J, with 15 bases in the middle. CDR1 is LGHNA, CDR2 YSLEER, per germline. CDR3 coding DNA: TGCGCCAGCAGCCAAGAACCTGGGACTCCTGGCGAGCAGTACTTC. This gives the protein CASSQEPGTPGEQYF.

The chain links TRBV10-2 to TRBJ2-1; TRBD2 matches 11 bases. CDR3 length: 19 residues. J lost 0 bases, V lost 4 bases, and 11 bases had no gene match. Germline V gene data show CDR1 as WSHSY and CDR2 as SAAADI. The CDR3 here is CASSALGVAGGPSYNEQFF. Here the CDR3 DNA reads TGCGCCAGCAGTGCCCTGGGGGTAGCGGGGGGGCCCTCCTACAATGAGCAGTTCTTC.

The chain recombines TRBV7-6 with TRBJ2-1; D is perhaps TRBD1 (5 bases). The V end lost 5 bases, the J end lost 8 bases, and 19 bases lay between the germline ends. CDR3 length equals 15 residues. Germline CDR1 is SGHVS and CDR2 is FNYEAQ. The CDR3: CASSPDPGWGHEQFF. The CDR3 DNA is TGTGCCAGCAGCCCGGACCCAGGGTGGGGCCATGAGCAGTTCTTC.

The chain carries TRBV5-6 and TRBJ2-3; perhaps TRBD2 as D (5 bases). CDR1 is SGHDT and CDR2 is YYEEEE in the germline V gene. The ends were cut back, 2 bases at V and 5 bases at J, with 12 bases in the middle. The length of the CDR3 is 14 residues. CDR3 sequence: CASSFGLGVDTQYF. In nucleotides, the CDR3 is TGTGCCAGCAGCTTCGGACTCGGAGTAGATACGCAGTATTTT.

Remarks on this clone: The sample holds other DNA sequences that translate to the same CDR3. V and J are TRBV6-4 and TRBJ2-3; TRBD2 agrees at 7 bases. This CDR3 has 15 residues. CDR1 is MRHNA, CDR2 SNTAGT, per germline. J was trimmed by 1 base and V by 0 bases; bases with no gene match: 1. Here the CDR3 DNA reads TGTGCCAGCAGTGACTCGGGAGGGGGCACAGATACGCAGTATTTT. It yields the protein CASSDSGGGTDTQYF.

This clone came up a few times. The J gene is TRBJ1-5, the V gene TRBV6-1; 8 bases are shared with TRBD1. The CDR3 runs 14 residues. Germline assignment: CDR1 MNHNS and CDR2 SASEGT. The ends lost 3 bases at V and 6 bases at J; junction bases unmatched: 4. The CDR3 is CASSDPTGVQPQHF. The CDR3 nucleotides read TGTGCCAGCAGTGATCCGACAGGGGTTCAGCCCCAGCATTTT.

V and J are TRBV7-9 and TRBJ1-4; the D gene is possibly TRBD1 (6 bases). The CDR3 runs to 12 residues. In germline, CDR1 is SEHNR, CDR2 FQNEAQ (reference sequence). Trimming removed 6 bases from V and 5 bases from J, with 7 bases in between. CDR3 sequence: CASRGQNEKLFF. The DNA of the CDR3 is TGTGCCAGCAGGGGACAAAATGAAAAACTGTTTTTT. The full variable domain, completed using reference TRBV7-9 and TRBJ1-4, is DTGVSQNPRHKITKRGQNVTFRCDPISEHNRLYWYRQTLGQGPEFLTYFQNEAQLEKSRLLSDRFSAERPKGSFSTLEIQRTEQGDSAMYLCASRGQNEKLFFGSGTQLSVL.

The chain employs TRBV19 and TRBJ2-1; 12 bases map to TRBD1. This CDR3 has 15 residues. The V segment lost 5 bases and the J segment 9 bases; nucleotides outside the gene matches: 8. Germline lookup yields CDR1 LNHDA and CDR2 SQIVND (reference sequence). The CDR3: CASSLLGQGAAEQFF. CDR3 DNA: TGTGCCAGTAGTCTGCTGGGACAGGGGGCGGCTGAGCAGTTCTTC.

V and J are TRBV7-3 and TRBJ2-1; D is undetermined. The germline V and J ends were trimmed by 2 bases and 4 bases, with 6 bases remaining between them. Per germline, CDR1 SGHTA and CDR2 FQGTGA. This CDR3 spans 13 amino acids. In DNA form, the CDR3 reads TGTGCCAGCAGCTTATCCCCATACAATGAGCAGTTCTTC. Amino acids: CASSLSPYNEQFF. Looking up the rest from reference TRBV7-3 and TRBJ2-1 gives the full variable domain: GAGVSQTPSNKVTEKGKYVELRCDPISGHTALYWYRQSLGQGPEFLIYFQGTGAADDSGLPNDRFFAVRPEGSVSTLKIQRTERGDSAVYLCASSLSPYNEQFFGPGTRLTVL.